This TCR beta chain originates from a study of identical twins. Study conclusions and caveats: Abundant beta clonotypes from cord blood bore fewer insertions; memory repertoires lacked this pattern. Out-of-frame alpha sequences shared by twins were enriched for low generation probability.

The CDR3 has 14 residues. Germline CDR1 and CDR2: DFQATT and SNEGSKA (reference sequence). Template switching added a universal primer site, and cDNA bore unique molecular identifiers. TCRdb re-derived calls from the 5' RACE reads in MiXCR, one entry per CDR3 protein. The sample has fewer than 350,000 distinct CDR3 sequences; more than 6.5% are singletons. With respect to this clonotype: Its antigen is unidentified.

These data were also reused for a study on yellow fever vaccine responses in identical twins.

The receptor was derived from a woman aged 18-30 years in good health. Sequences were obtained from memory (CD45RO+) T cells sorted from blood. V usage is TRBV20-1 and J usage is TRBJ2-7; D remains ambiguous. The CDR3 DNA sequence: TGCAGGGCCCCGGCTTGGCCGCCGCCCTACGAGCAGTACTTC. Amino acid sequence: CRAPAWPPPYEQYF.